This passage covers 17 T cell receptor beta chains from one sample sequenced in a study of cytomegalovirus exposure and HLA in healthy donors. The PCR was carried out with 60 Vbeta primers and 13 Jbeta primers. Here immunoSEQ multiplex PCR was the method, and the copy in TCRdb shows in-frame clones only, minus some. The repertoire includes about 170,000 clones, roughly 76% of them detected once, and 2.3% sits in the top ten. Sequencing used PBMCs. Every receptor here comes from a male donor in good health and CMV-seronegative.

The chain links TRBV18 to TRBJ2-1; TRBD1 agrees at 12 bases. Germline V lookup: CDR1 KGHSH, CDR2 LQKENI. V was pared by 2 bases and J by 12 bases, with 17 bases of the junction left unmatched. The CDR3 extends over 18 amino acids. CDR3 loop: CASSPWAGTGGGVDAQFF. CDR3 in DNA: TGTGCCAGCTCACCATGGGCCGGGACAGGGGGCGGGGTTGATGCGCAGTTCTTC. Full variable domain (outside the CDR3, taken from reference TRBV18 and TRBJ2-1): NAGVMQNPRHLVRRRGQEARLRCSPMKGHSHVYWYRQLPEEGLKFMVYLQKENIIDESGMPKERFSAEFPKEGPSILRIQQVVRGDSAAYFCASSPWAGTGGGVDAQFFGPGTRLTVL.

The chain employs TRBV7-8 and TRBJ1-4; no clear D. The CDR3 is 14 residues long. Germline lookup yields CDR1 SGHVS and CDR2 FQNEAQ. The V gene lost 1 base and the J gene lost 3 bases, with 6 bases spanning the gap. The CDR3 protein is CASSLGAANEKLFF. The CDR3 region has the DNA TGTGCCAGCAGCTTAGGGGCAGCTAATGAAAAACTGTTTTTT.

In this sample, this clone turned up once. The rearrangement links TRBV5-1 to TRBJ1-4; D gene ambiguous. Germline-derived CDR1 and CDR2 are SGHRS and YFSETQ. This CDR3 contains 15 residues. V was trimmed by 2 bases and J by 2 bases, leaving 10 bases between them. CDR3 nucleotide sequence: TGCGCCAGCAGCTTAGTGGGAGCTACTAATGAAAAACTGTTTTTT. Its protein product is CASSLVGATNEKLFF.

The chain joins TRBV5-6 to TRBJ2-5, with 7 nucleotides matching TRBD2. This CDR3 has 15 amino acids. Germline V gene lookup returns CDR1 SGHDT and CDR2 YYEEEE. Trimming at V came to 0 bases and at J to 5 bases, leaving 7 bases not matched to a gene. CDR3 sequence: CASSLGGLAAETQYF. In nucleotides, the CDR3 is TGTGCCAGCAGCTTGGGTGGTCTAGCGGCGGAGACCCAGTACTTC.

The chain carries TRBV5-1 and TRBJ2-3; 8 bases agree with TRBD2. Germline assignment: CDR1 SGHRS and CDR2 YFSETQ. CDR3 length: 14 amino acids. The ends lost 1 base at V and 4 bases at J; junction bases unmatched: 2. The CDR3 loop is CASSLLGGADTQYF. The CDR3 DNA reads TGCGCCAGCAGCTTGCTCGGGGGGGCAGATACGCAGTATTTT.

This sequence joins TRBV6-1 and TRBJ2-2; 11 nucleotides line up with TRBD2. Germline values: CDR1 MNHNS, CDR2 SASEGT. CDR3 length: 15 residues. The V segment lost 3 bases and the J segment 5 bases; nucleotides outside the gene matches: 2. In DNA form, the CDR3 reads TGTGCCAGCAGTGAGGCTAGCGGGGGGACCGGGGAGCTGTTTTTT. Its protein is CASSEASGGTGELFF.

V gene TRBV6-6 combines with J gene TRBJ2-5; 7 bases agree with TRBD1. J lost 5 bases, V lost 6 bases, and 12 bases had no gene match. Germline lookup yields CDR1 MNHNY and CDR2 SVGAGI (reference sequence). This CDR3 spans 15 amino acids. The CDR3 protein is CASSYKQGSLETQYF. CDR3 bases: TGTGCCAGCAGCTACAAACAGGGGTCCTTGGAGACCCAGTACTTC.

This clone showed up just once. J is TRBJ2-5 and V is TRBV10-1; 7 bases agree with TRBD2. J lost 4 bases, V lost 6 bases, and 8 bases had no gene match. This CDR3 contains 14 residues. The germline CDR1 and CDR2 sequences are WNHNN and SYGVQD (reference sequence). CDR3 sequence reads: CASSPGLDGETQYF. CDR3 sequence (DNA): TGCGCCAGCAGCCCCGGACTAGATGGAGAGACCCAGTACTTC.

This clone was seen a single time. This chain joins TRBV27 and TRBJ1-6; TRBD1 matches 7 bases. This CDR3 is built from 15 residues. Trimming removed 6 bases from V and 8 bases from J; junction bases left unmatched: 10. Per germline, CDR1 MNHEY and CDR2 SMNVEV (reference sequence). CDR3 loop: CASRARQGIDSPLHF. CDR3 DNA sequence: TGTGCCAGCAGAGCTAGACAGGGCATTGATTCACCCCTCCACTTT.

This clone was found a few times. The chain has TRBV6-1 and TRBJ1-4; D is possibly TRBD1 (6 bases). V dropped 6 bases and J dropped 7 bases, with 18 bases sitting between them. Germline V gene lookup returns CDR1 MNHNS and CDR2 SASEGT. CDR3 length equals 15 residues. The CDR3 here is CASRPADRPGEKLFF. The CDR3 nucleotides read TGTGCCAGCAGACCTGCCGACAGGCCGGGTGAAAAACTGTTTTTT.

V gene TRBV11-2 combines with J gene TRBJ1-2; TRBD1 might be the D (5 bases). The V end lost 1 base, the J end lost 7 bases, and 13 bases lay between the germline ends. This CDR3 comprises 14 residues. From germline, CDR1 is SGHAT and CDR2 FQNNGV. The CDR3 nucleotides read TGTGCCAGCAGCTTAGGGGGCAGCCAGGCTGGCTACACCTTC. This sequence encodes CASSLGGSQAGYTF.

Notes on this clone: Other DNA sequences from this sample encode an identical CDR3 as well. The chain links TRBV5-1 to TRBJ2-2, with D possibly matching TRBD1 (7 bases). V was pared by 0 bases and J by 4 bases, with 10 bases between. CDR1 and CDR2 (germline): SGHRS, YFSETQ. CDR3 length equals 15 residues. As DNA, the CDR3 is TGCGCCAGCAGCTTGGGGCAGGGGGGCACCGGGGAGCTGTTTTTT. This encodes CASSLGQGGTGELFF. The full variable domain, its missing parts supplied by reference TRBV5-1 and TRBJ2-2, is KAGVTQTPRYLIKTRGQQVTLSCSPISGHRSVSWYQQTPGQGLQFLFEYFSETQRNKGNFPGRFSGRQFSNSRSEMNVSTLELGDSALYLCASSLGQGGTGELFFGEGSRLTVL.

The chain combines TRBV5-1 with TRBJ2-1; tentatively, D is TRBD1 (5 bases). Germline CDR1 and CDR2: SGHRS and YFSETQ. The V gene lost 1 base and the J gene lost 4 bases, with 12 bases spanning the gap. The CDR3 sequence is 15 residues long. The chain's CDR3 is CASSLSTVAYNEQFF. The CDR3 DNA reads as TGCGCCAGCAGCTTGTCGACAGTGGCGTACAATGAGCAGTTCTTC.

This clone was counted a few times. The chain employs TRBV7-8 and TRBJ1-1; 9 positions match TRBD1. The CDR3 length is 15 residues. The germline V gene has CDR1 SGHVS and CDR2 FQNEAQ. V dropped 5 bases and J dropped 2; count of bases not matched to a gene: 6. The CDR3 DNA is TGTGCCAGCAGCGGCCGGACAGGGGACAACACTGAAGCTTTCTTT. This encodes CASSGRTGDNTEAFF.

The chain uses TRBV4-3 and TRBJ1-6; 9 positions match TRBD1. The CDR3 is 14 residues long. With 5 bases clipped from V and 6 bases from J, the junction kept 2 bases outside the gene matches. Germline V gene sequence: CDR1 LGHNA, CDR2 YSLEER. DNA for the CDR3: TGCGCCAGCAGCTTGACAGGGGGTAATTCACCCCTCCACTTT. Translation gives CASSLTGGNSPLHF.

This chain links TRBV25-1 with TRBJ2-5, with a tentative D call TRBD1 (6 bases). There are 16 residues in the CDR3. CDR1 is MGHDK and CDR2 is SYGVNS in the germline V gene. The V and J ends lost 6 bases and 1 base respectively, with 18 bases between them. The CDR3 DNA follows: TGTGCCAGCAGCGACCCCCCGACAGGACCCCAAGAGACCCAGTACTTC. It yields the protein CASSDPPTGPQETQYF. Together with reference TRBV25-1 and TRBJ2-5, the CDR3 gives the full variable domain: EADIYQTPRYLVIGTGKKITLECSQTMGHDKMYWYQQDPGMELHLIHYSYGVNSTEKGDLSSESTVSRIRTEHFPLTLESARPSHTSQYLCASSDPPTGPQETQYFGPGTRLLVL.

The rearrangement joins TRBV27 to TRBJ2-5, with TRBD1 as a possible D gene (6 bases). Germline V CDR1 and CDR2: MNHEY, SMNVEV (reference sequence). V was clipped by 7 bases and J by 5 bases, with 17 bases between them. The CDR3 runs 14 residues. The CDR3 coding sequence is TGTGCCAGCAAAATCCGGGGACAACTGGAGACCCAGTACTTC. This translates into CASKIRGQLETQYF.